Presented here are 29 T cell receptor beta chains from one specimen sequenced in a study of vaccination effects on CD4 cells after COVID-19. Before sequencing took place, the ViraFEST assay used viral peptide pools to expand antigen-specific CD4+ T cells. After more than 8 days in culture, the CD4+ T cells were isolated. No antigen has been identified for these receptors. Using immunoSEQ multiplex PCR, the repertoire was profiled, and TCRdb retains in-frame clones only, with some absent. The table lists about 61,000 clones, 81% of them singletons, with over 2% in the top ten. This sample comprised CD4+ T cells from PBMCs cultured with HCoV-229E spike peptides, obtained before COVID-19 vaccination. Receptors were obtained from a human donor who received a COVID-19 vaccine.

V usage is TRBV21-1 and J usage is TRBJ2-7; TRBD1, as called in the table, went unchecked against the DNA. TRBV21-1 is a pseudogene segment. This CDR3 contains 14 residues. CDR3 protein: CASSTRTGIYEQYV. CDR3 nucleotides: TGTGCCAGCAGCACTCGGACAGGGATCTACGAGCAGTACGTC.

CDR3 nucleotides: TGCGCCAGCAGCACGGGACAGGGGCCAGATACGCAGTATTTT. Its translation is CASSTGQGPDTQYF. This sequence joins TRBV5-1 and TRBJ2-3; 10 positions match TRBD1. Unmatched junction bases numbered 3, after V lost 4 bases and J lost 4 bases. CDR3 size: 14 residues. Germline V CDR1 and CDR2: SGHRS, YFSETQ. The variable domain in full, completed from reference TRBV5-1 and TRBJ2-3, reads KAGVTQTPRYLIKTRGQQVTLSCSPISGHRSVSWYQQTPGQGLQFLFEYFSETQRNKGNFPGRFSGRQFSNSRSEMNVSTLELGDSALYLCASSTGQGPDTQYFGPGTRLTVL.

This clone turned up a few times. The chain links TRBV24-1 to TRBJ1-2; 8 bases map to TRBD1. With V trimmed by 4 bases and J by 7 bases, 7 bases remained unmatched. The CDR3 is 14 amino acids. Germline V gene data show CDR1 as KGHDR and CDR2 as SFDVKD. CDR3: CATSEQDREGGYTF. In nucleotides, the CDR3 is TGTGCCACCAGTGAACAGGACAGGGAGGGTGGCTACACCTTC.

The V and J genes are TRBV5-5 and TRBJ1-2; tentatively, D is TRBD1 (5 bases). The V end lost 1 base, the J end lost 5 bases, and 12 bases lay between the germline ends. Germline V gene sequence: CDR1 SGHKS, CDR2 YYEKEE (reference sequence). The CDR3 runs 14 residues. The CDR3 DNA sequence: TGTGCCAGCAGCTTGATAGGGGCCCCATATGGCTACACCTTC. It encodes CASSLIGAPYGYTF.

The CDR3 DNA sequence: TGTGCCAGTAGGGGGGGGACGGGAAGGTTTACGACCCAGTACTTC. Its translation is CASRGGTGRFTTQYF. This chain links TRBV19 with TRBJ2-5, with 7 bases lining up with TRBD2. The CDR3 sequence is 15 residues long. V lost 6 bases and J lost 7; bases outside the gene matches: 14. The germline CDR1 and CDR2 sequences are LNHDA and SQIVND (reference sequence).

The chain uses TRBV6-4 and TRBJ2-5, with a tentative D call TRBD1 (6 bases). This CDR3 comprises 15 residues. Trimming removed 4 bases from V and 6 bases from J, with 18 bases in between. Per germline, CDR1 MRHNA and CDR2 SNTAGT. Written as DNA, the CDR3 is TGTGCCAGCAGTGGCCGGACAGCGAGGCGCAAGACCCAGTACTTC. It specifies CASSGRTARRKTQYF.

The chain combines TRBV19 with TRBJ1-2; 9 nucleotides agree with TRBD1. CDR1 is LNHDA and CDR2 is SQIVND in the germline V gene (reference sequence). CDR3 size: 15 residues. V was clipped by 5 bases and J by 4 bases; unmatched bases: 8. CDR3 loop: CASSAGTGQSYGYTF. In DNA form, the CDR3 reads TGTGCCAGTAGTGCTGGGACAGGGCAGAGCTATGGCTACACCTTC.

The chain links TRBV19 to TRBJ1-1, with D maybe TRBD1 (5 bases). V dropped 5 bases and J dropped 10 bases, with 17 bases sitting between them. Germline CDR1 is LNHDA and CDR2 is SQIVND (reference sequence). The CDR3 length is 13 residues. In DNA, the CDR3 is TGTGCCAGTAGTTCGGGGGGAACGCCTCCAGCTTTCTTT. Encoded protein: CASSSGGTPPAFF.

The CDR3: CASSIRRGQETQYF. The CDR3 bases are TGTGCCAGTAGTATTCGGAGAGGCCAAGAGACCCAGTACTTC. The chain joins TRBV19 to TRBJ2-5; no firm D call. CDR3 length: 14 amino acids. V lost 3 bases and J 1 base, leaving 9 bases between the germline ends. Germline lookup yields CDR1 LNHDA and CDR2 SQIVND (reference sequence).

This rearrangement joins TRBV6-5 to TRBJ1-2; no clear D gene. The V and J ends lost 2 bases and 8 bases respectively, with 12 bases between them. This CDR3 comprises 13 residues. Looked up from germline, CDR1 is MNHEY and CDR2 is SVGAGI. CDR3 nucleotides: TGTGCCAGCAGTTACCAGGTGGGAGGAGGCTACACCTTC. It translates to CASSYQVGGGYTF.

The chain joins TRBV13 to TRBJ2-5, with a tentative D call TRBD1 (5 bases). The germline V gene has CDR1 PRHDT and CDR2 FYEKMQ (reference sequence). The CDR3 extends over 16 amino acids. Trimming pared 5 bases from V and 5 bases from J, leaving 21 bases between. This CDR3 reads CASSPQGSSPLETQYF. CDR3 DNA: TGTGCCAGCAGCCCCCAGGGATCGTCACCTTTGGAGACCCAGTACTTC.

This clone has only a few counts. This rearrangement joins TRBV5-1 to TRBJ1-1; weak D call: TRBD1 (6 bases). The V end lost 4 bases, the J end lost 1 base, and 11 bases lay between the germline ends. This CDR3 has 14 residues. Germline V gives CDR1 SGHRS, CDR2 YFSETQ. CDR3 region: CASSRDTPNTEAFF. The CDR3 DNA reads as TGCGCCAGCAGCCGGGACACCCCGAACACTGAAGCTTTCTTT.

This chain connects TRBV6-5 to TRBJ2-5; D not certain. Deletions cut 5 bases from V and 2 bases from J, with 15 bases between. Looked up from germline, CDR1 is MNHEY and CDR2 is SVGAGI. The CDR3 extends over 15 amino acids. The CDR3 reads CASSRSGRAQETQYF. In DNA form, the CDR3 reads TGTGCCAGCAGTCGGAGTGGCCGGGCGCAAGAGACCCAGTACTTC.

This clone appeared a few times. This chain links TRBV2 with TRBJ2-3; no definite D call. V lost 4 bases and J lost 0, with 14 bases in between. The CDR3 runs to 16 residues. CDR1 and CDR2 from the germline V gene are SNHLY and FYNNEI. The CDR3 loop reads CASSAGFKGSTDTQYF. The DNA of the CDR3 is TGTGCCAGCAGTGCCGGGTTTAAGGGTAGCACAGATACGCAGTATTTT.

This chain uses TRBV13 with TRBJ2-7; 10 positions match TRBD2. Germline values: CDR1 PRHDT, CDR2 FYEKMQ (reference sequence). The CDR3 has 17 amino acids. Trimming at V came to 2 bases and at J to 2 bases, leaving 9 bases not matched to a gene. CDR3 protein: CASSLPPASGGAYEQYV. As DNA, the CDR3 is TGTGCCAGCAGCTTACCTCCTGCTAGCGGGGGAGCCTACGAGCAGTACGTC.

This clone was counted once. The chain links TRBV28 to TRBJ2-5, with D perhaps matching TRBD2 (6 bases). Trimming cost V 7 bases and J 4 bases, with 25 bases left between them. This CDR3 spans 17 amino acids. Germline CDR1 is MDHEN and CDR2 is SYDVKM. The CDR3 sequence: CASNRITAGPIGETQYF. CDR3 bases: TGTGCCAGCAACAGGATTACCGCGGGGCCTATAGGAGAGACCCAGTACTTC. Supplemented by reference TRBV28 and TRBJ2-5, the full variable domain reads DVKVTQSSRYLVKRTGEKVFLECVQDMDHENMFWYRQDPGLGLRLIYFSYDVKMKEKGDIPEGYSVSREKKERFSLILESASTNQTSMYLCASNRITAGPIGETQYFGPGTRLLVL.

This sequence joins TRBV18 and TRBJ1-1, with no clear D. The V and J ends lost 3 bases and 0 bases respectively, with 8 bases between them. Per the germline V gene, CDR1 is KGHSH and CDR2 is LQKENI. The CDR3 spans 14 residues. CDR3 protein: CASSPTGLNTEAFF. Written as DNA, the CDR3 is TGTGCCAGCTCACCCACTGGACTGAACACTGAAGCTTTCTTT.

V is TRBV24-1 and J is TRBJ1-5; 8 bases agree with TRBD1. V dropped 3 bases and J dropped 5; count of bases not matched to a gene: 5. In germline, CDR1 is KGHDR, CDR2 SFDVKD. The CDR3 is 15 residues long. CDR3 loop: CATSDHGQGDQPQHF. The CDR3, as DNA: TGTGCCACCAGTGATCATGGACAGGGTGATCAGCCCCAGCATTTT.

This rearrangement joins TRBV19 to TRBJ2-6; D call uncertain. Germline CDR1 LNHDA, CDR2 SQIVND (reference sequence). The CDR3 has 15 residues. V lost 5 bases and J 0 bases, leaving 8 bases between the germline ends. The CDR3 spells CASSSESSGANVLTF. CDR3 coding DNA: TGTGCCAGTAGTTCGGAGAGCTCTGGGGCCAACGTCCTGACTTTC.

This rearrangement joins TRBV11-1 to TRBJ2-2; 7 nucleotides align to TRBD2. CDR3 length: 15 amino acids. Unmatched junction bases numbered 3, after V lost 2 bases and J lost 3 bases. Per the germline V gene, CDR1 is SGHAT and CDR2 is FQDESV (reference sequence). This chain's CDR3 is CASSLWAGDTGELFF. CDR3 nucleotide sequence: TGTGCCAGCAGCTTATGGGCGGGGGACACCGGGGAGCTGTTTTTT.

This sequence joins TRBV19 and TRBJ1-2; D unclear. This CDR3 has 13 amino acids. CDR1 LNHDA and CDR2 SQIVND come from the germline V gene (reference sequence). V was pared by 5 bases and J by 0 bases, with 7 bases between. This chain's CDR3 is CASSSGANYGYTF. The CDR3 DNA reads TGTGCCAGTAGTTCTGGAGCTAACTATGGCTACACCTTC.

V and J are TRBV24-1 and TRBJ2-1; 7 bases are a match to TRBD1. V shed 5 bases and J 1 base; nucleotides not matched to a gene: 10. Looked up from germline, CDR1 is KGHDR and CDR2 is SFDVKD. This CDR3 has 17 amino acids. The CDR3 loop is CATSGRQGILSYNEQFF. CDR3 nucleotide sequence: TGTGCCACCAGTGGCAGACAGGGCATACTTTCCTACAATGAGCAGTTCTTC.

The chain combines TRBV30 with TRBJ1-1; 8 bases align to TRBD1. Germline V lookup: CDR1 GTSNPN, CDR2 SVGIG (reference sequence). V gave up 2 bases and J gave up 0 bases; unmatched junction bases: 11. The CDR3 contains 17 residues. CDR3 bases: TGTGCCTGGAGTAGGGACAGGTCGGCGAATTTGAACACTGAAGCTTTCTTT. It codes for CAWSRDRSANLNTEAFF.

The chain uses TRBV28 and TRBJ2-1, with 8 bases aligning to TRBD2. V shed 4 bases, J shed 12 bases, and the junction held 14 bases outside the gene matches. The CDR3 sequence is 15 residues long. The germline V gene encodes CDR1 MDHEN and CDR2 SYDVKM. The CDR3 sequence is CASSSGTSAVDGQFF. CDR3 nucleotide sequence: TGTGCCAGCAGTTCCGGGACTAGTGCGGTGGATGGGCAGTTCTTC.

DNA of the CDR3: TGTGCCAGCAGCCTAACCAGGTCCAACACCGGGGAGCTGTTTTTT. Translating it yields CASSLTRSNTGELFF. The V gene is TRBV7-2, the J gene TRBJ2-2; D unresolved. Germline V gene sequence: CDR1 SGHTA, CDR2 FQGNSA. This CDR3 is 15 amino acids long. The V and J ends lost 5 bases and 2 bases respectively, with 12 bases between them. Based on the CDR3 plus reference TRBV7-2 and TRBJ2-2, the full variable domain is GAGVSQSPSNKVTEKGKDVELRCDPISGHTALYWYRQSLGQGLEFLIYFQGNSAPDKSGLPSDRFSAERTGGSVSTLTIQRTQQEDSAVYLCASSLTRSNTGELFFGEGSRLTVL.

The chain combines TRBV29-1 with TRBJ1-1, with a weak D call TRBD1 (5 bases). The CDR3 has 12 amino acids. From germline, CDR1 is SQVTM and CDR2 ANQGSEA. V dropped 4 bases and J dropped 10 bases, with 16 bases sitting between them. Written as DNA, the CDR3 is TGCAGCGTTGGAGAGGCGGGGCGCGGAGCTTTCTTT. As protein: CSVGEAGRGAFF. Supplemented by reference TRBV29-1 and TRBJ1-1, the full variable domain reads SAVISQKPSRDICQRGTSLTIQCQVDSQVTMMFWYRQQPGQSLTLIATANQGSEATYESGFVIDKFPISRPNLTFSTLTVSNMSPEDSSIYLCSVGEAGRGAFFGQGTRLTVV.

CDR3 sequence (DNA): TGTGCCAGTAGTAAGCTCCCCGGGACAGGAAAAACCGAAGCTTTCTTT. Translated: CASSKLPGTGKTEAFF. The J gene is TRBJ1-1, the V gene TRBV19, with TRBD1 matching 8 bases. This CDR3 is built from 16 residues. In germline, CDR1 is LNHDA, CDR2 SQIVND (reference sequence). V lost 4 bases, J lost 8 bases, and 15 bases stayed unmatched.

The rearrangement joins TRBV2 to TRBJ2-7; the D gene is possibly TRBD1 (6 bases). The CDR3 runs to 12 residues. Germline CDR1 is SNHLY and CDR2 is FYNNEI. Trimming shortened V by 6 bases and J by 6 bases, and 12 bases separated the two germline ends. The CDR3 sequence is CASSPTGGEQYV. Here the CDR3 DNA reads TGTGCCAGCAGCCCGACAGGCGGCGAGCAGTACGTC.

V usage is TRBV21-1 and J usage is TRBJ1-2. TRBV21-1 is a pseudogene segment. This CDR3 region has 20 residues. CDR3 sequence reads: CASSKFNVKSGQGPLYGYTF. The CDR3, as DNA: TGTGCCAGCAGCAAATTTAATGTAAAGTCGGGGCAGGGACCCCTCTATGGCTACACCTTC.